This entry lists 13 T cell receptor beta chains sequenced from one sample in a study of pediatric ulcerative colitis. TCRdb's table, derived via immunoSEQ multiplex PCR, lists solely in-frame clones and lacks some. The data show 35,000 to 45,000 clones, 75% to 90% seen once. The sample consisted of blood. These receptors were collected from a girl aged 10-17 years with moderate ulcerative colitis.

This sequence joins TRBV19 and TRBJ1-2; 12 positions agree with TRBD1. The CDR3 is made up of 15 amino acids. CDR1 is LNHDA and CDR2 is SQIVND in the germline V gene (reference sequence). V lost 8 bases to trimming and J lost 4 bases; unmatched junction nucleotides: 8. CDR3 residues: CASASRDRGPYGYTF. Here the CDR3 DNA reads TGTGCCAGTGCGTCCCGGGACAGGGGGCCCTATGGCTACACCTTC.

The rearrangement joins TRBV27 to TRBJ2-7; TRBD1 matches at 7 bases. Germline values: CDR1 MNHEY, CDR2 SMNVEV (reference sequence). V shed 6 bases, J shed 1 base, and the junction held 9 bases outside the gene matches. This CDR3 has 15 residues. This CDR3 is CASSLMTGQSYEQYF. The CDR3 bases are TGTGCCAGCAGCTTGATGACAGGGCAATCCTACGAGCAGTACTTC.

This rearrangement joins TRBV6-5 to TRBJ2-2; D is possibly TRBD1 (6 bases). Germline loops: CDR1 MNHEY, CDR2 SVGAGI. The CDR3 is 15 amino acids. V lost 5 bases and J lost 2, with 12 bases in between. The CDR3 region is CASSPWDTNTGELFF. DNA of the CDR3: TGTGCCAGCAGTCCATGGGACACCAACACCGGGGAGCTGTTTTTT.

This chain joins TRBV5-4 and TRBJ1-1, with D perhaps matching TRBD1 (5 bases). This CDR3 region has 14 residues. Germline-derived CDR1 and CDR2 are SGHNT and YYREEE (reference sequence). Trimming took 4 bases from V and 0 from J, leaving 10 bases between them. The CDR3 bases are TGTGCCAGCAGCGAGGGACGGCTGAACACTGAAGCTTTCTTT. It is translated as CASSEGRLNTEAFF.

The V and J genes are TRBV11-1 and TRBJ2-5; the D call may be TRBD1 or TRBD2 (5 bases each). The CDR3 has 17 amino acids. The germline V gene encodes CDR1 SGHAT and CDR2 FQDESV (reference sequence). The V end lost 2 bases, the J end lost 5 bases, and 21 bases lay between the germline ends. The CDR3 reads CASSLFEGSPAGETQYF. The CDR3 nucleotides are TGTGCCAGCAGCTTATTCGAGGGGTCCCCCGCAGGGGAGACCCAGTACTTC.

This chain uses TRBV5-1 with TRBJ1-2; 8 bases match TRBD1. The CDR3 covers 15 residues. The junction had 7 bases not matched to a gene; V was cut back by 0 bases and J by 6 bases. Germline CDR1 reads SGHRS; CDR2 reads YFSETQ. The CDR3 region is CASSLETGVLDGYTF. The CDR3 DNA reads as TGCGCCAGCAGCTTGGAGACAGGGGTGTTGGATGGCTACACCTTC. The complete variable domain, with remaining parts taken from reference TRBV5-1 and TRBJ1-2, reads KAGVTQTPRYLIKTRGQQVTLSCSPISGHRSVSWYQQTPGQGLQFLFEYFSETQRNKGNFPGRFSGRQFSNSRSEMNVSTLELGDSALYLCASSLETGVLDGYTFGSGTRLTVV.

This chain uses TRBV9 with TRBJ2-7; D is unclear. CDR1 and CDR2 (germline): SGDLS, YYNGEE. The CDR3 contains 12 residues. V was shortened by 3 bases and J by 7 bases, with 11 bases between the two germline ends. CDR3 protein: CASSAVPWEQYF. The CDR3 DNA reads as TGTGCCAGCAGCGCCGTTCCGTGGGAGCAGTACTTC.

This chain joins TRBV6-6 and TRBJ2-3, with 8 bases identical to TRBD2. With V trimmed by 6 bases and J by 4 bases, 9 bases remained unmatched. This CDR3 comprises 15 residues. Looked up from germline, CDR1 is MNHNY and CDR2 is SVGAGI (reference sequence). In DNA, the CDR3 is TGTGCCAGCAGCCCCGGACTAGCTGGGGCAGATACGCAGTATTTT. Amino acid sequence: CASSPGLAGADTQYF.

This chain joins TRBV30 and TRBJ2-7; D call uncertain. Deletions cut 4 bases from V and 6 bases from J, with 19 bases between. This CDR3 is built from 14 residues. The V gene's germline CDR1 is GTSNPN and CDR2 SVGIG (reference sequence). The CDR3 loop is CAWNHDTMSGEQYF. CDR3 coding DNA: TGTGCCTGGAACCACGACACTATGTCGGGCGAGCAGTACTTC.

The chain recombines TRBV5-6 with TRBJ1-1, with D unresolved. V gave up 0 bases and J gave up 0 bases, with 6 bases separating them. The CDR3 extends over 14 amino acids. Germline V CDR1 and CDR2: SGHDT, YYEEEE. The CDR3 spells CASSLVRMNTEAFF. CDR3 nucleotide sequence: TGTGCCAGCAGCTTGGTACGCATGAACACTGAAGCTTTCTTT.

J is TRBJ2-7 and V is TRBV28; no firm D call. CDR1 is MDHEN, CDR2 SYDVKM, per germline. The V end lost 2 bases, the J end lost 2 bases, and 4 bases lay between the germline ends. The CDR3 contains 12 residues. The CDR3 loop reads CASSLPPYEQYF. The CDR3 DNA reads as TGTGCCAGCAGTTTACCCCCCTACGAGCAGTACTTC. The full variable domain, completed using reference TRBV28 and TRBJ2-7, is DVKVTQSSRYLVKRTGEKVFLECVQDMDHENMFWYRQDPGLGLRLIYFSYDVKMKEKGDIPEGYSVSREKKERFSLILESASTNQTSMYLCASSLPPYEQYFGPGTRLTVT.

This clone was observed a single time. This chain joins TRBV27 and TRBJ2-5; 11 bases line up with TRBD2. The germline gives CDR1 MNHEY, CDR2 SMNVEV (reference sequence). The CDR3 has 15 residues. V lost 2 bases, J lost 5 bases, and 4 bases stayed unmatched. The DNA of the CDR3 is TGTGCCAGCAGTTTACGCCTAGCGGGAGGCGAGACCCAGTACTTC. Protein: CASSLRLAGGETQYF.

The chain employs TRBV4-1 and TRBJ2-7; 11 bases line up with TRBD2. Germline assignment: CDR1 MGHRA and CDR2 YSYEKL. V trimming: 3 bases; J trimming: 2 bases; junction bases outside the gene matches: 6. CDR3 length equals 16 residues. In nucleotides, the CDR3 is TGCGCCAGCAGCCAGGTTGTAGCGGGGGGGCCCTACGAGCAGTACTTC. Amino acid sequence: CASSQVVAGGPYEQYF.